This section outlines one T cell receptor beta chain sequence together with its context. The antigen is not known. Viral peptide pool expansion of antigen-specific CD4+ T cells preceded sequencing in the ViraFEST assay. A roughly ten-day culture period preceded the isolation of CD4+ T cells. The person was diagnosed with PCR-confirmed SARS-CoV-2 infection between March and December 2020. These data originate in a study of vaccination effects on CD4 cells after COVID-19. Background on the study: Each participant received a vaccine that was either BNT162b2 or mRNA-1273, given as two doses. Study-level results: Convalescents showed post-vaccine spike-reactive clones that were mainly new vaccine-induced clones.

Measured with immunoSEQ multiplex PCR; TCRdb has only the in-frame clones, and not every one. This table holds roughly 57,000 clones, around 76% found once. The CDR3 length is 15 residues. CDR1 is SGDLS, CDR2 YYNGEE, per germline. The V gene lost 0 bases and the J gene lost 2 bases, with 9 bases spanning the gap. The chain links TRBV9 to TRBJ1-3; D uncertain. This sample comprised CD4+ T cells from PBMCs cultured with HIV peptides, obtained before COVID-19 vaccination. Subset indicated: HIV-1 Nef peptide pool negative control/reference culture. The sequence derives from a human donor who had a prior SARS-CoV-2 infection. The CDR3 coding sequence is TGTGCCAGCAGCGTAGCATCGGGTCCTGGAAACACCATATATTTT. Translating gives CASSVASGPGNTIYF. The full variable domain, in which reference TRBV9 and TRBJ1-3 provide the parts outside the CDR3, is DSGVTQTPKHLITATGQRVTLRCSPRSGDLSVYWYQQSLDQGLQFLIQYYNGEERAKGNILERFSAQQFPDLHSELNLSSLELGDSALYFCASSVASGPGNTIYFGEGSWLTVV.